A single sample gave rise to the 18 T cell receptor beta chains below, sequenced in a study of radiotherapy plus CTLA-4 blockade in lung cancer. Method: immunoSEQ multiplex PCR; TCRdb's copy keeps in-frame clones and lacks some. Among more than 55,000 clones listed, over 70% were seen once. The specimen comprised peripheral blood, sampled from a patient treated with radiotherapy plus ipilimumab. All receptors derive from a human donor with non-small cell lung cancer who had a partial response to radiotherapy plus ipilimumab.

The chain uses TRBV29-1 and TRBJ1-1; the D gene is possibly TRBD1 (5 bases). Germline CDR1 reads SQVTM; CDR2 reads ANQGSEA. V lost 5 bases and J 2 bases, leaving 9 bases between the germline ends. This CDR3 comprises 12 residues. CDR3 protein: CSVSQGNTEAFF. CDR3 in DNA: TGCAGCGTTTCCCAGGGTAACACTGAAGCTTTCTTT.

This chain connects TRBV5-1 to TRBJ2-2, with 7 nucleotides matching TRBD1. Trimming took 5 bases from V and 4 from J; bases not matched to a gene: 8. The CDR3 runs to 15 residues. CDR1 and CDR2 (germline): SGHRS, YFSETQ. This chain's CDR3 is CASRHPTGITGELFF. The CDR3 DNA reads TGCGCCAGCAGACACCCGACAGGGATCACCGGGGAGCTGTTTTTT.

This clone was counted a few times. V usage is TRBV4-1 and J usage is TRBJ2-4, with TRBD1 matching 12 bases. The V gene's germline CDR1 is MGHRA and CDR2 YSYEKL. The J segment lost 11 bases and the V segment lost 1 base, leaving 6 bases of the junction unmatched. The CDR3 covers 15 residues. The DNA for the CDR3 is TGCGCCAGCAGCCAAGTGGGGACAGGGGGCCTGGTTCAGTACTTC. Its protein product is CASSQVGTGGLVQYF.

This chain joins TRBV9 and TRBJ2-5; perhaps TRBD2 as D (5 bases). The V and J ends lost 0 bases and 5 bases respectively, with 11 bases between them. CDR3 length: 14 amino acids. Germline V gives CDR1 SGDLS, CDR2 YYNGEE. Here the CDR3 DNA reads TGTGCCAGCAGCGTAGGGTTCAGAGGGGAGACCCAGTACTTC. Its protein product is CASSVGFRGETQYF.

This chain connects TRBV18 to TRBJ2-2; no definite D call. The CDR3 is 16 amino acids. Looked up from germline, CDR1 is KGHSH and CDR2 is LQKENI. Trimming stripped 4 bases from V and 0 bases from J, with 12 bases between. DNA for the CDR3: TGTGCCAGCTCACTCGGCGCAACTACGAACACCGGGGAGCTGTTTTTT. Protein product: CASSLGATTNTGELFF.

The V gene is TRBV9, the J gene TRBJ1-3, with 7 bases fitting TRBD1. Germline CDR1 and CDR2: SGDLS and YYNGEE. V lost 6 bases, J lost 0 bases, and 6 bases stayed unmatched. CDR3 length: 15 residues. The CDR3 sequence is CASTPGGYSGNTIYF. The DNA for the CDR3 is TGTGCCAGCACCCCAGGGGGGTACTCTGGAAACACCATATATTTT.

The V and J genes are TRBV11-1 and TRBJ2-3, with 7 bases matching TRBD2. CDR3 length: 18 residues. Per germline, CDR1 SGHAT and CDR2 FQDESV (reference sequence). The J segment lost 4 bases and the V segment lost 1 base, leaving 14 bases of the junction unmatched. CDR3 sequence reads: CASSLVAPWGGGADTQYF. The CDR3 DNA reads as TGTGCCAGCAGCTTAGTCGCTCCCTGGGGCGGGGGAGCAGATACGCAGTATTTT. Combining the CDR3 with reference TRBV11-1 and TRBJ2-3 gives the whole variable domain EAEVAQSPRYKITEKSQAVAFWCDPISGHATLYWYRQILGQGPELLVQFQDESVVDDSQLPKDRFSAERLKGVDSTLKIQPAELGDSAMYLCASSLVAPWGGGADTQYFGPGTRLTVL.

The CDR3 reads CASSVGSGTSGVYEQYF. The DNA of the CDR3 is TGTGCCAGCAGCGTAGGGTCTGGGACTAGCGGGGTCTACGAGCAGTACTTC. The genes are TRBV9 and TRBJ2-7; 13 bases line up with TRBD2. V shed 0 bases, J shed 3 bases, and the junction held 6 bases outside the gene matches. In germline, CDR1 is SGDLS, CDR2 YYNGEE. The CDR3 runs 17 residues. The entire variable domain, with the rest obtained from reference TRBV9 and TRBJ2-7, is as follows: DSGVTQTPKHLITATGQRVTLRCSPRSGDLSVYWYQQSLDQGLQFLIQYYNGEERAKGNILERFSAQQFPDLHSELNLSSLELGDSALYFCASSVGSGTSGVYEQYFGPGTRLTVT.

A single count supports this clone. The J gene is TRBJ1-2, the V gene TRBV2; D is unresolved. Trimming took 3 bases from V and 4 from J, leaving 12 bases between them. CDR3 length: 14 residues. Germline CDR1 and CDR2: SNHLY and FYNNEI. The CDR3 is CASSEEGLAYGYTF. Here the CDR3 DNA reads TGTGCCAGCAGTGAGGAGGGCCTGGCCTATGGCTACACCTTC.

The chain employs TRBV10-3 and TRBJ2-1, with D perhaps TRBD2 (5 bases). Germline V gene lookup returns CDR1 ENHRY and CDR2 SYGVKD. Trimming shortened V by 0 bases and J by 0 bases, and 6 bases separated the two germline ends. There are 15 residues in the CDR3. CDR3 sequence: CAISESGVSYNEQFF. CDR3 coding DNA: TGTGCCATCAGTGAGTCGGGAGTCTCCTACAATGAGCAGTTCTTC.

The chain has TRBV6-5 and TRBJ1-4; no clear D gene. This CDR3 comprises 15 residues. Germline CDR1 and CDR2: MNHEY and SVGAGI. Between the trimmed V and J ends, which lost 6 bases and 6 bases, there was a span of 17 bases. CDR3 sequence reads: CASSRIGITDEKLFF. Here the CDR3 DNA reads TGTGCCAGCAGCCGCATCGGGATAACGGATGAAAAACTGTTTTTT.

The table lists this clone with a few counts. The chain carries TRBV7-3 and TRBJ1-1; D is ambiguous. CDR3 length equals 15 residues. Germline CDR1 SGHTA, CDR2 FQGTGA. Trimming left V 2 bases short and J 1 base short, with 11 bases between. The CDR3 coding sequence is TGTGCCAGCAGCTTAGGTGTCAGATCGAACACTGAAGCTTTCTTT. Protein: CASSLGVRSNTEAFF.

J is TRBJ2-4 and V is TRBV27; 9 bases line up with TRBD2. Per germline, CDR1 MNHEY and CDR2 SMNVEV (reference sequence). The CDR3 loop spans 14 amino acids. The J segment lost 8 bases and the V segment lost 4 bases, leaving 6 bases of the junction unmatched. The CDR3 DNA reads TGTGCCAGCAGTTCGGGACTAGCCGGGTACATTCAGTACTTC. Protein product: CASSSGLAGYIQYF.

Only one count was recorded for this clone. V is TRBV7-2 and J is TRBJ2-7, with 9 bases matching TRBD2. Per germline, CDR1 SGHTA and CDR2 FQGNSA. J lost 0 bases, V lost 5 bases, and 17 bases had no gene match. The CDR3 consists of 19 residues. The CDR3 DNA reads as TGTGCCAGCAGCCTTAGAGGTGGTAGCGGGGGAACCTACTCCTACGAGCAGTACTTC. As protein: CASSLRGGSGGTYSYEQYF.

CDR3 loop: CASSVPPGTSYNQPQHF. CDR3 nucleotides: TGTGCCAGCAGTGTCCCCCCGGGGACATCGTACAATCAGCCCCAGCATTTT. The V call is TRBV6-1, the J call TRBJ1-5; possibly TRBD1 for D (6 bases). Trimming took off 4 bases at V and 3 bases at J, with 19 bases between the two ends. This CDR3 region has 17 residues. From germline, CDR1 is MNHNS and CDR2 SASEGT.

This rearrangement joins TRBV9 to TRBJ1-2; tentatively, D is TRBD1 (6 bases). V lost 3 bases, J lost 7 bases, and 19 bases lay in between. Germline CDR1 and CDR2: SGDLS and YYNGEE. The CDR3 is 15 amino acids. DNA of the CDR3: TGTGCCAGCAGCGCCGATTGGGGGCGCTTCGGTGGCTACACCTTC. Protein sequence: CASSADWGRFGGYTF.

This clone was seen a handful of times. The chain recombines TRBV10-3 with TRBJ1-1; the match to TRBD1 covers 8 bases. CDR3 length: 16 residues. CDR1 ENHRY and CDR2 SYGVKD come from the germline V gene. Trimming removed 6 bases from V and 2 bases from J; junction bases left unmatched: 11. In DNA, the CDR3 is TGTGCCATCAGAGACCCGGGACAGGATACCAACACTGAAGCTTTCTTT. This codes for CAIRDPGQDTNTEAFF.

The gene calls are TRBV5-1 and TRBJ2-7; TRBD2 is a possible D gene (6 bases). CDR3 size: 14 residues. The ends were cut back, 4 bases at V and 2 bases at J, with 13 bases in the middle. Germline CDR1 is SGHRS and CDR2 is YFSETQ. The DNA for the CDR3 is TGCGCCAGCAGCCCCCTGGGGGGAACCTACGAGCAGTACTTC. The encoded protein is CASSPLGGTYEQYF.